The 3 T cell receptor beta chains below come from one sample, sequenced in a study of T cells in Graves' hyperthyroidism and ophthalmopathy. From RNA transcripts, TCR beta CDR3 regions were amplified. An initial round of RT-PCR targeting the TCR CDR3 relied on the HTBI primer set. Each CDR3 protein gets one entry after TCRdb re-called the multiplex PCR reads with MiXCR. The table includes 490,000 or so distinct CDR3 sequences, around a fifth detected once. Sequencing input: blood. All receptors come from a woman aged 70-85 years with Graves' ophthalmopathy.

This clonotype has only a few counts. The rearrangement uses TRBV5-1 and TRBJ1-4, with 8 positions matching TRBD1. CDR1 is SGHRS, CDR2 YFSETQ, per germline. The CDR3 is 15 amino acids. With V trimmed by 4 bases and J by 0 bases, 2 bases remained unmatched. DNA of the CDR3: TGCGCCAGCAGCGGGACAGGTACAACTAATGAAAAACTGTTTTTT. Residues: CASSGTGTTNEKLFF.

This clonotype was observed many times. The J gene is TRBJ1-5, the V gene TRBV20-1, with a possible D match to TRBD1 (5 bases). CDR3 size: 13 residues. Trimming removed 3 bases at V and 5 bases at J, with 11 bases between. The germline CDR1 and CDR2 sequences are DFQATT and SNEGSKA (reference sequence). The chain's CDR3 is CSASPARDQPQHF. The CDR3 region has the DNA TGCAGTGCTAGTCCTGCCAGGGATCAGCCCCAGCATTTT.

This clonotype was seen only a few times. The chain carries TRBV6-2 or TRBV6-3 and TRBJ2-2; the D gene is possibly TRBD2 (6 bases). V lost 5 bases to trimming and J lost 3 bases, with 13 bases between them. Germline assignment: CDR1 MNHEY and CDR2 SVGEGT. This CDR3 spans 15 amino acids. This chain's CDR3 is CASSPPGGYTGELFF. In nucleotides, the CDR3 is TGTGCCAGCAGTCCTCCTGGGGGGTACACCGGGGAGCTGTTTTTT.